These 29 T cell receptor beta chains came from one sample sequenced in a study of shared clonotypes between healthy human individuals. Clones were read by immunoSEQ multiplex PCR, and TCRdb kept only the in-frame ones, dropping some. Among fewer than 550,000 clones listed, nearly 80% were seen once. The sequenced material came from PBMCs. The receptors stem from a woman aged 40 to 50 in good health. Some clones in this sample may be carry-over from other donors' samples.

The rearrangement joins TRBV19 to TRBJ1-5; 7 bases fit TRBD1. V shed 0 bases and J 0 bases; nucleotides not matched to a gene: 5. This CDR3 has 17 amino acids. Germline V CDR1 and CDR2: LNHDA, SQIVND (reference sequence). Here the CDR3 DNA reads TGTGCCAGTAGTATAGATCATAGACAGGGTAGCAATCAGCCCCAGCATTTT. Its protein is CASSIDHRQGSNQPQHF.

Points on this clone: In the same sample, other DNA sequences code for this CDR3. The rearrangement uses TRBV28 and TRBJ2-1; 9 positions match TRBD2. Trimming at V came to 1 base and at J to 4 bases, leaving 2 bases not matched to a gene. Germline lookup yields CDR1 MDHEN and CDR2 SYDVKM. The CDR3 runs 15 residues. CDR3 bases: TGTGCCAGCAGTTTATCCCTAGCGGGATACAATGAGCAGTTCTTC. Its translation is CASSLSLAGYNEQFF.

The CDR3 sequence: CATGGASGNNEQFF. CDR3 nucleotide sequence: TGTGCCACCGGAGGAGCGAGCGGAAACAATGAGCAGTTCTTC. This chain joins TRBV10-3 and TRBJ2-1, with D maybe TRBD2 (5 bases). The germline V and J ends were trimmed by 10 bases and 5 bases, with 18 bases remaining between them. Germline loops: CDR1 ENHRY, CDR2 SYGVKD. The CDR3 spans 14 residues.

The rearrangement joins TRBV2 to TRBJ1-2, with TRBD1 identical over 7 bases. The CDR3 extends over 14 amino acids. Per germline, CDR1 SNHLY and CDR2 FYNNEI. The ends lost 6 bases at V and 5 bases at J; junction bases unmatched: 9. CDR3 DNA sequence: TGTGCCAGCAGCGTGGACAGGATTACTTATGGCTACACCTTC. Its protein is CASSVDRITYGYTF.

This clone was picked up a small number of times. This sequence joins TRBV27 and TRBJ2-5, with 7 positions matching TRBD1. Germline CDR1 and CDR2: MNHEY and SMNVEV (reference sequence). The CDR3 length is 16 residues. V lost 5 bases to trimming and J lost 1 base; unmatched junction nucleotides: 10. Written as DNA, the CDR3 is TGTGCCAGCAGTCCCCGTGGGAACAGGGGCCAAGAGACCCAGTACTTC. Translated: CASSPRGNRGQETQYF.

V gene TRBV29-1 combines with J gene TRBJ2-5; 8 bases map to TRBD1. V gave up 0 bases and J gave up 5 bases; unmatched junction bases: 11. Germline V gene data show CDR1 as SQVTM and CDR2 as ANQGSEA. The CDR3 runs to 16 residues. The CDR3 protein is CSVEDPHGQGLETQYF. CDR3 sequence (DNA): TGCAGCGTTGAAGATCCTCATGGACAGGGTTTGGAGACCCAGTACTTC.

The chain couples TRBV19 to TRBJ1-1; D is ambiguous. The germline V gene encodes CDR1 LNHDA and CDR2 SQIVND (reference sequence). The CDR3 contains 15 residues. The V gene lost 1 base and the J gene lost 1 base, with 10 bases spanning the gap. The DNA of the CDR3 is TGTGCCAGTAGTATAGGCGGGCCCAGGAACACTGAAGCTTTCTTT. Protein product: CASSIGGPRNTEAFF.

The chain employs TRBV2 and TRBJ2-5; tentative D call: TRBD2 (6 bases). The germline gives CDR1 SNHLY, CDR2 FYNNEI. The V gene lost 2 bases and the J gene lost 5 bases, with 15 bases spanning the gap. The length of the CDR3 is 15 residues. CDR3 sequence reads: CASSESGLGAETQYF. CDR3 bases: TGTGCCAGCAGTGAATCGGGACTGGGAGCGGAGACCCAGTACTTC.

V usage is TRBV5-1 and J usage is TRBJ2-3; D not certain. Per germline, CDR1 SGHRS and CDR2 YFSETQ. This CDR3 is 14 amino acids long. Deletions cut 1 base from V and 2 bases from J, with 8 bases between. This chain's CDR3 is CASSLQSFTDTQYF. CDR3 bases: TGCGCCAGCAGCTTGCAGAGTTTCACAGATACGCAGTATTTT.

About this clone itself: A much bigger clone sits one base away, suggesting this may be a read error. The CDR3 is CASSLGGANTEAFF. The CDR3 nucleotides are TGTGCCAGCAGCTTAGGAGGGGCGAACACTGAAGCTTTCTTT. The chain has TRBV5-4 and TRBJ1-1; D possibly corresponds to TRBD1 (5 bases). The V end was cut by 2 bases, the J end by 1 base, with 9 bases between. The germline V gene encodes CDR1 SGHNT and CDR2 YYREEE (reference sequence). The CDR3 is made up of 14 amino acids.

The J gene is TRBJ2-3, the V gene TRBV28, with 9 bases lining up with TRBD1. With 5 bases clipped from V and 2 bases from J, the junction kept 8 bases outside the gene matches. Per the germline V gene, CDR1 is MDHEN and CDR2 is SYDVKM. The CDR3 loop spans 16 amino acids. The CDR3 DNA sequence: TGTGCCAGCAGTGGCCGTCGACAGGGGGACACAGATACGCAGTATTTT. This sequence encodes CASSGRRQGDTDTQYF.

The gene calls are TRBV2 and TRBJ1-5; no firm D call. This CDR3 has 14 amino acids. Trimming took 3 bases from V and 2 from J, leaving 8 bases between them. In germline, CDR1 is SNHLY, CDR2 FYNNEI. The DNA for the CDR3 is TGTGCCAGCAGTGAGGATACCCGCAATCAGCCCCAGCATTTT. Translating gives CASSEDTRNQPQHF.

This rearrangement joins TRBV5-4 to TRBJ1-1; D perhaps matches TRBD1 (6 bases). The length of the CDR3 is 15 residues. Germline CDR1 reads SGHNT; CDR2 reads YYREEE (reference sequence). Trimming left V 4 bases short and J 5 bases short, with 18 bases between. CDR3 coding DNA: TGTGCCAGCAGCCGAGGAGGGGGAGTCTTAACTGAAGCTTTCTTT. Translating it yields CASSRGGGVLTEAFF.

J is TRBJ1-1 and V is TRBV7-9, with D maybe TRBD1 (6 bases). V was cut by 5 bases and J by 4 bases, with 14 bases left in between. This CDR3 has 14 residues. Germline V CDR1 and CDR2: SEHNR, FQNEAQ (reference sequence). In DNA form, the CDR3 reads TGTGCCAGCAGCCCCCGGACAGCCGTCACTGAAGCTTTCTTT. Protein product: CASSPRTAVTEAFF.

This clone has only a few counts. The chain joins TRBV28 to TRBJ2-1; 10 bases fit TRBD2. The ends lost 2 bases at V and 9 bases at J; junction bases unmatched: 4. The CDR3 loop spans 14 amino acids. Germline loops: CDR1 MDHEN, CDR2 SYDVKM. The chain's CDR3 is CASSLLKREGEQFF. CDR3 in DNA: TGTGCCAGCAGTTTACTTAAGCGGGAGGGTGAGCAGTTCTTC.

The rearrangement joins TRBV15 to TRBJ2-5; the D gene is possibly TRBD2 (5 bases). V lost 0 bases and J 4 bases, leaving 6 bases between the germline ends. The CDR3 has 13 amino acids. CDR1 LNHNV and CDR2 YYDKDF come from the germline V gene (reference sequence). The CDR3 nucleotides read TGTGCCACCAGCAGAGATCGGGGAGAGACCCAGTACTTC. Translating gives CATSRDRGETQYF.

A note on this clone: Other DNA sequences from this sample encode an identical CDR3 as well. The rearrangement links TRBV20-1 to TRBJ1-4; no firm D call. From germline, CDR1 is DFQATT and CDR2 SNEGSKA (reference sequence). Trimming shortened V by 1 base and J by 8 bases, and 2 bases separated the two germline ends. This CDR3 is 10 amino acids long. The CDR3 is CSARGEKLFF. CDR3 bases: TGCAGTGCTAGAGGGGAAAAACTGTTTTTT.

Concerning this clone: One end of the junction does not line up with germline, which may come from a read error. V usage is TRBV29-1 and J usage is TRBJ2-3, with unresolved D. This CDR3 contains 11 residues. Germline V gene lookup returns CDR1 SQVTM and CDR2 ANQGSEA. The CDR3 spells CSFETTDTQYF. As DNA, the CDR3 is TGCAGCTTTGAAACCACAGATACGCAGTATTTT.

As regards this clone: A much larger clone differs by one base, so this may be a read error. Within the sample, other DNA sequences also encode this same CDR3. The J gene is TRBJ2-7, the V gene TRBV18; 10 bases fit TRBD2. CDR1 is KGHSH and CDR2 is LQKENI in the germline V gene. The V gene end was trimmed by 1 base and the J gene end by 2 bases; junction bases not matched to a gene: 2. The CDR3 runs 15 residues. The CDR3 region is CASSPRTSGTYEQYF. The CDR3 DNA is TGTGCCAGCTCACCACGTACTAGCGGGACCTACGAGCAGTACTTC. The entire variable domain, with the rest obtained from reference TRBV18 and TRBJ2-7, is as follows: NAGVMQNPRHLVRRRGQEARLRCSPMKGHSHVYWYRQLPEEGLKFMVYLQKENIIDESGMPKERFSAEFPKEGPSILRIQQVVRGDSAAYFCASSPRTSGTYEQYFGPGTRLTVT.

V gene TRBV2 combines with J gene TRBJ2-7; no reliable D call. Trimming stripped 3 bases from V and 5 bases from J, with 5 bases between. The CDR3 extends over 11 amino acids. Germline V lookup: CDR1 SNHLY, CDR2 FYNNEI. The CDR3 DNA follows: TGTGCCAGCAGTGAGTACCACGAGCAGTACTTC. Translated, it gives CASSEYHEQYF.

The CDR3 region has the DNA TGTGCCATCAGTGGGACTAGCAGTAGTGATGAGCAGTTCTTC. Translated: CAISGTSSSDEQFF. The V gene is TRBV10-3, the J gene TRBJ2-1; 8 nucleotides align to TRBD2. The CDR3 covers 14 residues. Germline trimming cut 4 bases from V and 8 bases from J; bases unmatched to any gene: 7. Germline V CDR1 and CDR2: ENHRY, SYGVKD.

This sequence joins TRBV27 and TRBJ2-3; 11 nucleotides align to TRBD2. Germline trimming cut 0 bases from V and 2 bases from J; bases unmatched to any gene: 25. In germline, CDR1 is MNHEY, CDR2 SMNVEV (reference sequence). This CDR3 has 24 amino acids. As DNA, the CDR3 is TGTGCCAGCAGTTTATCTTATTATTTGGGGCTACTAGCGGGAGATAGAGGACACACAGATACGCAGTATTTT. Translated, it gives CASSLSYYLGLLAGDRGHTDTQYF.

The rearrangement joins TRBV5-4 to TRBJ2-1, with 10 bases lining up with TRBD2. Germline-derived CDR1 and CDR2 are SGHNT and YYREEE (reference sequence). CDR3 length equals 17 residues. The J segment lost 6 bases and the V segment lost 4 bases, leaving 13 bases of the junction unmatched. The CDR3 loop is CASSDGSGRAFGNEQFF. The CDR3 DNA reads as TGTGCCAGCAGCGACGGCAGCGGGAGGGCCTTCGGCAATGAGCAGTTCTTC.

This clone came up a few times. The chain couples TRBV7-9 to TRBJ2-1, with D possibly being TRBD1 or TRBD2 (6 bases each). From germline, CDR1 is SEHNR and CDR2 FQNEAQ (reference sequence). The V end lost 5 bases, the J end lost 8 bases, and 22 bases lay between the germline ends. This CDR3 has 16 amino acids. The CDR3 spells CASSPAQRGVSDEQFF. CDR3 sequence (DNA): TGTGCCAGCAGCCCGGCCCAGAGGGGGGTATCGGATGAGCAGTTCTTC.

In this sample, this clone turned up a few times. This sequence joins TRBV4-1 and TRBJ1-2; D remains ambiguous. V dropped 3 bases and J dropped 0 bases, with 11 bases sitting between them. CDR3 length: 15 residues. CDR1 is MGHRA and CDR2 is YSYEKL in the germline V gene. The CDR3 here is CASSQAVDANYGYTF. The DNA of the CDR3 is TGCGCCAGCAGCCAGGCCGTCGATGCTAACTATGGCTACACCTTC.

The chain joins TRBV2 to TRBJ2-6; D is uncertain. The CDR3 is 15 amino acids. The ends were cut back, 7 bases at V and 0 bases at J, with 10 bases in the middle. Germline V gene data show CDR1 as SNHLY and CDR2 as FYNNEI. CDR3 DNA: TGTGCCAGCAACAAAGGGTTCTCTGGGGCCAACGTCCTGACTTTC. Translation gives CASNKGFSGANVLTF. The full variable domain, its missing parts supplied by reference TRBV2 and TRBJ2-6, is EPEVTQTPSHQVTQMGQEVILRCVPISNHLYFYWYRQILGQKVEFLVSFYNNEISEKSEIFDDQFSVERPDGSNFTLKIRSTKLEDSAMYFCASNKGFSGANVLTFGAGSRLTVL.

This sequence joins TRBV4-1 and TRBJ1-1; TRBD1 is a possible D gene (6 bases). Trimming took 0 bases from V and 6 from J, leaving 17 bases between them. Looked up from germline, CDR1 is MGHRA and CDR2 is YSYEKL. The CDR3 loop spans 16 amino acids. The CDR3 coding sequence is TGCGCCAGCAGCCAAGATCGGGCAGGGGACGCTCCTGAAGCTTTCTTT. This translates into CASSQDRAGDAPEAFF.

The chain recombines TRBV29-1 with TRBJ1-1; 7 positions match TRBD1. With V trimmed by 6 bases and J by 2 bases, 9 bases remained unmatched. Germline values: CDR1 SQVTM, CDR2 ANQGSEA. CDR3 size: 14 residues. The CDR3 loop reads CSVSTGPANTEAFF. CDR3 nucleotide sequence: TGCAGCGTCTCGACAGGGCCAGCTAACACTGAAGCTTTCTTT.

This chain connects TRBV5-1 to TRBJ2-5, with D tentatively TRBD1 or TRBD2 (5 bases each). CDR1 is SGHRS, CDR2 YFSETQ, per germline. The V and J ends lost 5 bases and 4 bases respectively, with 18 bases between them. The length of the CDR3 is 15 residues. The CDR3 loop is CASRPGPHFGETQYF. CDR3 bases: TGCGCCAGCAGGCCGGGACCCCATTTCGGAGAGACCCAGTACTTC.